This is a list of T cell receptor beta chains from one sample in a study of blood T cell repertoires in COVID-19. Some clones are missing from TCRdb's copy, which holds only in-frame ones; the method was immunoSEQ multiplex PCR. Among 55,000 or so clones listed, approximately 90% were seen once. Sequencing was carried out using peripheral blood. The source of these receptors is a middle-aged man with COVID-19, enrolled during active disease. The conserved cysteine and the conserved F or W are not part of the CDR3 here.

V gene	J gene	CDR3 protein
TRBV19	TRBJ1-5	ASSLLSQPQH
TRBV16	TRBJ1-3	ASSQSTAGNTIY
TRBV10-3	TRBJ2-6	AAGTGANVLT
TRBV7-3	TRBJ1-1	ASSATIDTEAF
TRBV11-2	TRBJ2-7	ASSSKADSGTYEQY
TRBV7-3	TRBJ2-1	ASSLTVVSEQF
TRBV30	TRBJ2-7	AWKGTLGGRTYEQY
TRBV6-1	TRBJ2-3	ASSEMGQGPDTQY
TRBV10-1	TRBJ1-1	ASSRGMNTEAF
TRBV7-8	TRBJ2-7	ASSLSDRGLYEQY
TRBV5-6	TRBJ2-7	ASSLNGVSSYEQY
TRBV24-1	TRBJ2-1	ATSDHRGTGWF
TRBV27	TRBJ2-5	ASSSGRGKGVETQY
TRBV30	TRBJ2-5	AWRVAGGSQETQY
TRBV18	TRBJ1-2	ASSPTEFYGYT
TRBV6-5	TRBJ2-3	ASSYSGGTDTQY